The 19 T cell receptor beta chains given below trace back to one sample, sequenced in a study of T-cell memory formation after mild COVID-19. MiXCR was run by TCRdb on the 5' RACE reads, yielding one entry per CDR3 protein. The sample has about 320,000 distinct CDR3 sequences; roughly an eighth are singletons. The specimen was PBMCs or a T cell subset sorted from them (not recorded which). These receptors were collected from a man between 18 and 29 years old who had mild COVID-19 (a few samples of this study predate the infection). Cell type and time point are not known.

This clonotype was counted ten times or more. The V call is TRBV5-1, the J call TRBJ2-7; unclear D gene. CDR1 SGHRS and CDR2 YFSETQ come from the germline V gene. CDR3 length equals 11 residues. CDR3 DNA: TGCGTCTTGGGCCAGGACTACGAGCAGTACGTC. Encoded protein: CVLGQDYEQYV.

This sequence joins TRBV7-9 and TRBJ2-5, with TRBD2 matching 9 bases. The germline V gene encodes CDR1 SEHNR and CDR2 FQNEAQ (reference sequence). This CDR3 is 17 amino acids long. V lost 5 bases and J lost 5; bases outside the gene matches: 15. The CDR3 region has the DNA TGTGCCAGCAGCGGGAATAGTCGCGGGGGGGCCTTTGAGACCCAGTACTTC. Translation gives CASSGNSRGGAFETQYF. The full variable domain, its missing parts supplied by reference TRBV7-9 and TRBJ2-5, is DTGVSQNPRHKITKRGQNVTFRCDPISEHNRLYWYRQTLGQGPEFLTYFQNEAQLEKSRLLSDRFSAERPKGSFSTLEIQRTEQGDSAMYLCASSGNSRGGAFETQYFGPGTRLLVL.

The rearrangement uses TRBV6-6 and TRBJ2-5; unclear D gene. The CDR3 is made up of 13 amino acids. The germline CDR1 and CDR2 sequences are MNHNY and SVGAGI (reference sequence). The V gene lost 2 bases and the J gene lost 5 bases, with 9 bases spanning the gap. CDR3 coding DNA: TGTGCCAGCAGTTACAGTCTTTACGAGACCCAGTACTTC. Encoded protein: CASSYSLYETQYF.

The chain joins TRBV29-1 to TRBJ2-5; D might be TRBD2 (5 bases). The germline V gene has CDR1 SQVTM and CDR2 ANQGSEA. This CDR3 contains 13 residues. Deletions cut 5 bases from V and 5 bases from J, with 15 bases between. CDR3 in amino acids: CSVIRTGGETQYF. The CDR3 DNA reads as TGCAGCGTTATCCGGACCGGCGGGGAGACCCAGTACTTC.

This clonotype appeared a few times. The CDR3 region has the DNA TGTGCCAGCAGTTACGGCCGGCTAGCTGGGGAGACCCAGTACTTC. It translates to CASSYGRLAGETQYF. This chain connects TRBV6-5 to TRBJ2-5; the D gene is possibly TRBD2 (5 bases). The germline V gene has CDR1 MNHEY and CDR2 SVGAGI. Trimming took 2 bases from V and 5 from J, leaving 15 bases between them. This CDR3 region has 15 residues.

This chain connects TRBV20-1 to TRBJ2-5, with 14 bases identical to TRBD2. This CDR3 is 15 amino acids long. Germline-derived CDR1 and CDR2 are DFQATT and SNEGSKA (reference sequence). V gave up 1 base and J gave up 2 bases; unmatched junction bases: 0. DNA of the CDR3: TGCAGTGCTAGAGGACTAGCGGGGGGGCAAGAGACCCAGTACTTC. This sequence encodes CSARGLAGGQETQYF.

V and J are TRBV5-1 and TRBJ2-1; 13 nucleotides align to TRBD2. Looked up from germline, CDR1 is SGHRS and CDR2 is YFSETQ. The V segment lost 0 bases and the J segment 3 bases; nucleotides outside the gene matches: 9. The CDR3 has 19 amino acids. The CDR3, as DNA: TGCGCCAGCAGCTTGGGTCCGGGACTAGCGGGAATTTTCTACAATGAGCAGTTCTTC. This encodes CASSLGPGLAGIFYNEQFF.

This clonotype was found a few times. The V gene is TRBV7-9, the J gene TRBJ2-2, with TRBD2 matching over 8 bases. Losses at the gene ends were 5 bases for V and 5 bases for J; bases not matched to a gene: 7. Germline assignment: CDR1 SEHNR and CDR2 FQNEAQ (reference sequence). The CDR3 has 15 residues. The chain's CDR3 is CASSLSGGATGELFF. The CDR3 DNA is TGTGCCAGCAGCCTAAGCGGGGGAGCAACCGGGGAGCTGTTTTTT.

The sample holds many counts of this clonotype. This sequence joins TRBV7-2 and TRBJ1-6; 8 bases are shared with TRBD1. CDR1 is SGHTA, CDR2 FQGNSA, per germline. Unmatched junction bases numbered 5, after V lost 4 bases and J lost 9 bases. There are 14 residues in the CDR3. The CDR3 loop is CASSSGTGFSPLHF. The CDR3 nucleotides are TGTGCCAGCAGCTCCGGGACAGGATTTTCACCCCTCCACTTT.

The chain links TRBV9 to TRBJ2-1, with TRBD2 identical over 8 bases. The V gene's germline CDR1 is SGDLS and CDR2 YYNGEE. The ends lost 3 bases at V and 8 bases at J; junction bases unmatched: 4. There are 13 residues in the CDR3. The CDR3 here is CASSEGLADEQFF. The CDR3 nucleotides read TGTGCCAGCAGCGAAGGACTAGCAGATGAGCAGTTCTTC.

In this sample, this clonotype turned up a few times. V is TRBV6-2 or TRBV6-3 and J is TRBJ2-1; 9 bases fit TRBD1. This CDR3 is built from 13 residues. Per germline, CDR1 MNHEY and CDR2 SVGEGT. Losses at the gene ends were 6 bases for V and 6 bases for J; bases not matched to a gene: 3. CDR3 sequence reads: CASRGTGPNEQFF. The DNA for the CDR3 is TGTGCCAGCAGGGGGACAGGGCCCAATGAGCAGTTCTTC.

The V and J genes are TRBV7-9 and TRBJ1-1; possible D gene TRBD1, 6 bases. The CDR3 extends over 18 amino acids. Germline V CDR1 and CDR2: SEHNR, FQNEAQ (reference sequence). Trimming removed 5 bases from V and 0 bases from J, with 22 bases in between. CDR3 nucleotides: TGTGCCAGCAGCCGAGTAAGGGACATTTCTTTCATGAACACTGAAGCTTTCTTT. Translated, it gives CASSRVRDISFMNTEAFF.

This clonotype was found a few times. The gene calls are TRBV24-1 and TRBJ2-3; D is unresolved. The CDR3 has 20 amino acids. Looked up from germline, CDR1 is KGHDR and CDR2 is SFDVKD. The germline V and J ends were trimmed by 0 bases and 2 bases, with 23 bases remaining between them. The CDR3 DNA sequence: TGTGCCACCAGTGATTTGTTGGTGGGTCCGTGGCGACGTCCCACAGATACGCAGTATTTT. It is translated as CATSDLLVGPWRRPTDTQYF.

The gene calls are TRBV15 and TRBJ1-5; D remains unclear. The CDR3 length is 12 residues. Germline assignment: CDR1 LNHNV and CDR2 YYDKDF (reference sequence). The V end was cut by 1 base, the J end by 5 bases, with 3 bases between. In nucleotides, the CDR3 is TGTGCCACCAGCAGAGCAGATCAGCCCCAGCATTTT. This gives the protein CATSRADQPQHF.

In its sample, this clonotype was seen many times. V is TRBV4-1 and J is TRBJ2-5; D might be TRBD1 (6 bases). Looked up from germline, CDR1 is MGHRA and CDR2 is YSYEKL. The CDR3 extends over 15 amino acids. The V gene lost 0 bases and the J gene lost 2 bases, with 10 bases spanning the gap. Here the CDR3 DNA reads TGCGCCAGCAGCCAAGATCCAGGGGCTCAAGAGACCCAGTACTTC. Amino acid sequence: CASSQDPGAQETQYF.

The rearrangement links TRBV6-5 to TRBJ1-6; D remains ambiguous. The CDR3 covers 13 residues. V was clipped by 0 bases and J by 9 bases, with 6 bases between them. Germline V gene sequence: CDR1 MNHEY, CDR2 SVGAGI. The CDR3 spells CASSYSIVSPLHF. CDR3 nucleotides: TGTGCCAGCAGTTACTCGATAGTTTCACCCCTCCACTTT.

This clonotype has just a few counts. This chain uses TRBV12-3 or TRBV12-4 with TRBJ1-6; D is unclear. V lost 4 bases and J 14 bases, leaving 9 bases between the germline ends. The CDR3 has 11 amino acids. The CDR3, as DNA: TGTGCCAGCAGTTCGTCCTTGTCCCTCCACTTT. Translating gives CASSSSLSLHF.

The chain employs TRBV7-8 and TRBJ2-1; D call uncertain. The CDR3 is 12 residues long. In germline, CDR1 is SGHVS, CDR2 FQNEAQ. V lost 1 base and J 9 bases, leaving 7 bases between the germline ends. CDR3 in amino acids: CASSLVTGEQFF. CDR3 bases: TGTGCCAGCAGCTTAGTCACCGGTGAGCAGTTCTTC.

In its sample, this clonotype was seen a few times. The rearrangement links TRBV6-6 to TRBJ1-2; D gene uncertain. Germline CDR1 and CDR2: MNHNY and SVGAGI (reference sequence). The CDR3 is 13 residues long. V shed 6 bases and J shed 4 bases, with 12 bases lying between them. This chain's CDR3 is CASSPAQIYGYTF. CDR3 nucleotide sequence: TGTGCCAGCAGCCCCGCTCAGATCTATGGCTACACCTTC.